One and the same sample provided the 8 T cell receptor beta chains below, sequenced in a study of CD8 T cells in Susac syndrome. The RNA input was 0.5 to 1 ug, and it was reverse transcribed with random hexamers. TCRdb fed the immunoSEQ multiplex PCR reads into MiXCR, producing one record per CDR3 protein. The sample gives 250,000 to 350,000 distinct CDR3 sequences, around 90% of which show up once; roughly 0.059% is in the top ten. Material: CD4+ T cells from PBMCs. These receptors were collected from a human donor with multiple sclerosis.

CDR3 DNA sequence: TGTGCCAGCAAAACGCTTGAGGGGCCCCTCACGTCCTACAATGAGCAGTTCTTC. This codes for CASKTLEGPLTSYNEQFF. The chain links TRBV6-1 to TRBJ2-1; D is tentatively TRBD1 or TRBD2 (5 bases each). In germline, CDR1 is MNHNS, CDR2 SASEGT. Trimming removed 7 bases from V and 1 base from J, with 23 bases in between. This CDR3 contains 18 residues.

This chain uses TRBV6-2 or TRBV6-3 with TRBJ1-6; 8 bases map to TRBD1. This CDR3 has 14 amino acids. Trimming at V came to 6 bases and at J to 9 bases, leaving 7 bases not matched to a gene. The V gene's germline CDR1 is MNHEY and CDR2 SVGEGT. The CDR3, as DNA: TGTGCCAGCAGGTCAGACAGGGGTGGTTCACCCCTCCACTTT. It encodes CASRSDRGGSPLHF.

The chain links TRBV25-1 to TRBJ2-7, with 8 bases matching TRBD2. Germline V gene data show CDR1 as MGHDK and CDR2 as SYGVNS. Trimming took 3 bases from V and 7 from J; bases not matched to a gene: 11. This CDR3 has 15 amino acids. In DNA, the CDR3 is TGTGCCAGCAGTGATGGTGGAGCGGGAGTGGGTGAGCAGTACTTC. This encodes CASSDGGAGVGEQYF.

The chain has TRBV30 and TRBJ2-3; D is undetermined. The CDR3 runs 15 residues. With 4 bases removed from V and 0 bases from J, the gap between germline ends came to 14 bases. Germline values: CDR1 GTSNPN, CDR2 SVGIG (reference sequence). Here the CDR3 reads CAWMEQQTSTDTQYF. The CDR3 coding sequence is TGTGCCTGGATGGAACAGCAAACTAGCACAGATACGCAGTATTTT. Using reference TRBV30 and TRBJ2-3 for the parts outside the CDR3, the full variable domain is SQTIHQWPATLVQPVGSPLSLECTVEGTSNPNLYWYRQAAGRGLQLLFYSVGIGQISSEVPQNLSASRPQDRQFILSSKKLLLSDSGFYLCAWMEQQTSTDTQYFGPGTRLTVL.

The chain carries TRBV2 and TRBJ1-1; 9 bases align to TRBD1. Germline V gene lookup returns CDR1 SNHLY and CDR2 FYNNEI. V shed 8 bases and J 5 bases; nucleotides not matched to a gene: 6. CDR3 length equals 13 residues. CDR3 DNA sequence: TGTGCCAGCGTAGGACAGGGGAGGACTGAAGCTTTCTTT. Translating gives CASVGQGRTEAFF.

The chain joins TRBV7-9 to TRBJ1-3; possible D gene TRBD1, 5 bases. This CDR3 spans 16 amino acids. Germline V CDR1 and CDR2: SEHNR, FQNEAQ (reference sequence). V shed 1 base and J shed 0 bases, with 10 bases lying between them. CDR3 bases: TGTGCCAGCAGCTTAGATCAGGGCATCTCTGGAAACACCATATATTTT. Translation: CASSLDQGISGNTIYF.

The gene calls are TRBV7-2 and TRBJ2-7, with TRBD2 matching over 10 bases. Germline V lookup: CDR1 SGHTA, CDR2 FQGNSA. The junction had 6 bases not matched to a gene; V was cut back by 4 bases and J by 3 bases. The CDR3 runs to 15 residues. This CDR3 reads CASSSSSGSNYEQYF. The CDR3 bases are TGTGCCAGCAGCTCGTCTAGCGGGAGTAACTACGAGCAGTACTTC.

V is TRBV11-2 and J is TRBJ2-5; TRBD2 matches at 8 bases. Germline V gene data show CDR1 as SGHAT and CDR2 as FQNNGV. The CDR3 spans 16 residues. V shed 2 bases and J 1 base; nucleotides not matched to a gene: 6. The CDR3 DNA reads TGTGCCAGCAGCTTATCCCTAGCGGGCCCCCAAGAGACCCAGTACTTC. This translates into CASSLSLAGPQETQYF.